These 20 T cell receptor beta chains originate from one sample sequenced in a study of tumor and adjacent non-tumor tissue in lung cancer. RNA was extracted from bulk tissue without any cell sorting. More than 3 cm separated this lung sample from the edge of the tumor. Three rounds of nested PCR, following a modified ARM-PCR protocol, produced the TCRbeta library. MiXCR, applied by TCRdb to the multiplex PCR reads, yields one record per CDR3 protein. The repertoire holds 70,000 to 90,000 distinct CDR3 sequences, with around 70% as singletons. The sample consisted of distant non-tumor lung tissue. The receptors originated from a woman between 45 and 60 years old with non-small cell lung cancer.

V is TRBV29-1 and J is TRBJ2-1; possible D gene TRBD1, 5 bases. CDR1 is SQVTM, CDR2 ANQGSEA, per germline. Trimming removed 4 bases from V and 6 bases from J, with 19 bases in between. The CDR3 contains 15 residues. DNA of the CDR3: TGCAGCGTTGCAGCCGTGCGGACATTAACCAATGAGCAGTTCTTC. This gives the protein CSVAAVRTLTNEQFF.

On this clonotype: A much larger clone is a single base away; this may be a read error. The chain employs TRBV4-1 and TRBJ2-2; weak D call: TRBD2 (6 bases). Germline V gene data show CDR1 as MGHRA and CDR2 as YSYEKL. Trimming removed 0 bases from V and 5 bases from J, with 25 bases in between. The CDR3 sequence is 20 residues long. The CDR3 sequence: CASSQDRLLAVEGRTGELFF. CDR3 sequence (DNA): TGCGCCAGCAGCCAAGATCGACTCTTGGCGGTGGAGGGCCGTACCGGGGAGCTGTTTTTT.

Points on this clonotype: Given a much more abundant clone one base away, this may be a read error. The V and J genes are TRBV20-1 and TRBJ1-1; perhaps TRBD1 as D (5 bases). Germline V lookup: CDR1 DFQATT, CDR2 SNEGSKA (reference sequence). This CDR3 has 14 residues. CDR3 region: CSATHPGRNIEAFF. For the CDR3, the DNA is TGCAGTGCTACCCACCCAGGGAGGAACATTGAAGCTTTCTTT.

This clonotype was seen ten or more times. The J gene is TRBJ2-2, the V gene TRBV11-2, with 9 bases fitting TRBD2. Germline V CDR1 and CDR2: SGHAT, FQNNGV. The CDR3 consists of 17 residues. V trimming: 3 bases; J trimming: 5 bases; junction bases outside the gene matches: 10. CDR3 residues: CASSLPAGGGWTGELFF. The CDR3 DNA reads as TGTGCCAGCAGCTTGCCAGCGGGAGGAGGATGGACCGGGGAGCTGTTTTTT.

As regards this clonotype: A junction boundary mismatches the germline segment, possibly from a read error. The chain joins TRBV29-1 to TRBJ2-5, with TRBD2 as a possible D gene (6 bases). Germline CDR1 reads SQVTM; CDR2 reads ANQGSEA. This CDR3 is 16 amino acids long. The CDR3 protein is CSVAANSRRVVETEYF. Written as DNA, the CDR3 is TGCAGCGTTGCGGCCAATAGCAGGAGGGTCGTGGAGACCGAGTACTTC. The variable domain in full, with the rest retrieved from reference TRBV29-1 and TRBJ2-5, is SAVISQKPSRDICQRGTSLTIQCQVDSQVTMMFWYRQQPGQSLTLIATANQGSEATYESGFVIDKFPISRPNLTFSTLTVSNMSPEDSSIYLCSVAANSRRVVETEYFGPGTRLLVL.

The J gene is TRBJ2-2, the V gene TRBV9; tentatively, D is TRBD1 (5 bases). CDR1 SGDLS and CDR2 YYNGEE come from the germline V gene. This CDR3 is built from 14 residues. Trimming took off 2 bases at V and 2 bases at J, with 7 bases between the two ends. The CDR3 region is CASSVDSNTGELFF. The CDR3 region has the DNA TGTGCCAGCAGCGTCGACAGTAACACCGGGGAGCTGTTTTTT.

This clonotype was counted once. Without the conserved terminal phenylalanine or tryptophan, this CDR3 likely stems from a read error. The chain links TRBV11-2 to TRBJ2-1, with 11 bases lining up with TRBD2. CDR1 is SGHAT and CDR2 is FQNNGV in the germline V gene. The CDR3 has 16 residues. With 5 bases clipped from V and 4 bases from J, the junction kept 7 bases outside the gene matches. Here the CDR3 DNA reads TGTGCCAGCAGCGCGGGACTAGCGGAAGAATACAATGAGCAGTTCCTC. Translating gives CASSAGLAEEYNEQFL.

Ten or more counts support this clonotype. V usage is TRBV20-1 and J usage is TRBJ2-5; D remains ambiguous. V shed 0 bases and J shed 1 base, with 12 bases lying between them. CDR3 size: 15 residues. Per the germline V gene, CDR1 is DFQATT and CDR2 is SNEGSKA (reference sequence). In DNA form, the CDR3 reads TGCAGTGCTAGAGATTCCCAGGCCCCCCAAGAGACCCAGTACTTC. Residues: CSARDSQAPQETQYF.

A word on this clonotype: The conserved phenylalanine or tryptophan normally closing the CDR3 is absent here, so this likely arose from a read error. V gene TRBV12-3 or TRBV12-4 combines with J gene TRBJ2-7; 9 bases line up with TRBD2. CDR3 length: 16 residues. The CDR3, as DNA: TGTGCTAACAGTTTAGCGGGAGCGGGAACTAGCTACGAGCAGTACATC. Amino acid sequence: CANSLAGAGTSYEQYI.

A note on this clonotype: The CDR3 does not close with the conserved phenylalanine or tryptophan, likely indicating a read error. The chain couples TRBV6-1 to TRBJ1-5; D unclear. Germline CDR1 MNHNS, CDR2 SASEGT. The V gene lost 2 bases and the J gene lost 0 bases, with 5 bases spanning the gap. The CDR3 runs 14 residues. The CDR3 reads CASSESHSNQPQHL. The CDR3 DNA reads TGTGCCAGCAGTGAATCACATAGCAATCAGCCCCAGCATCTT.

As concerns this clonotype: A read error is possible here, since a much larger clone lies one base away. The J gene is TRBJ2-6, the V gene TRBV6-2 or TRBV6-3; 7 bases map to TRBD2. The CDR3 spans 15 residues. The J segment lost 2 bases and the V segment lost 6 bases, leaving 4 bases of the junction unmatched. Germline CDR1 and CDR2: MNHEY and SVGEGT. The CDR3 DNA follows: TGTGCCAGCAGCGACGCGGGGGCTGGGGCCAACGTCCTGACTTTC. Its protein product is CASSDAGAGANVLTF.

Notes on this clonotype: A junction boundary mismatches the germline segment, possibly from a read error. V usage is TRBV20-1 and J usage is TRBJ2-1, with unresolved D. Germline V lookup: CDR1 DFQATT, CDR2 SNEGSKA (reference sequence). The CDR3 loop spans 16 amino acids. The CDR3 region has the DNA TGCAGTGCTCCTAGTGGGCGGTCGAGCTCCTGCAATGAGCAGTTCTTC. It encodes CSAPSGRSSSCNEQFF.

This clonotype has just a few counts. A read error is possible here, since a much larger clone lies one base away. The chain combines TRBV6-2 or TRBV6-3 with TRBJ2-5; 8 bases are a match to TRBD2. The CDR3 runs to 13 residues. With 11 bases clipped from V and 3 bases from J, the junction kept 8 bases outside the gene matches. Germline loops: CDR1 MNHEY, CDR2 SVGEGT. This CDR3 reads CACKNGGEETQYF. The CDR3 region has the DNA TGTGCCTGCAAGAACGGGGGGGAAGAGACCCAGTACTTC.

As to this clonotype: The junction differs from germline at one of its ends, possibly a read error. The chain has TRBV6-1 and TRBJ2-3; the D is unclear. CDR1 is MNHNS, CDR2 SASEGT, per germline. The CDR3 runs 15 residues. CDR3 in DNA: TGCGCAAGCAGTGAAATGGCAGGAACTCCAGATACGCAGTATTTT. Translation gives CASSEMAGTPDTQYF.

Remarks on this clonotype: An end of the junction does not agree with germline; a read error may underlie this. Here the CDR3 DNA reads TGTGCCAGCAGCATCAGACAGGGGGCCTACCACCAAGAGACCCAGTGCTTC. Protein: CASSIRQGAYHQETQCF. This chain uses TRBV5-6 with TRBJ2-5; 10 bases are shared with TRBD1. Germline values: CDR1 SGHDT, CDR2 YYEEEE. The CDR3 loop spans 17 amino acids.

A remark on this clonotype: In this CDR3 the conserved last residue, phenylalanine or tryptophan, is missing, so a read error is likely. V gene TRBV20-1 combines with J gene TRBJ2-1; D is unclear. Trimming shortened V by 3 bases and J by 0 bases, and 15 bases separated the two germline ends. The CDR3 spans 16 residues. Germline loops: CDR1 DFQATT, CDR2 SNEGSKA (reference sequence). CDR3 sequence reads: CSASVLVVLSYNEQFS. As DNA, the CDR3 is TGCAGTGCTAGCGTGCTAGTGGTACTCTCCTACAATGAGCAGTTCTCC.

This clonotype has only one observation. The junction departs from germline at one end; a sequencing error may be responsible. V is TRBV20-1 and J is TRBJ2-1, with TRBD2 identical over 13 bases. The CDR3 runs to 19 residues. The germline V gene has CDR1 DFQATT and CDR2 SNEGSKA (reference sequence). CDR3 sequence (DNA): TGCAGTGCTAGAGGGTGGACTAGCGGGAGTACCGGCTCCTACAGTGAGCAGTTCTTC. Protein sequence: CSARGWTSGSTGSYSEQFF.

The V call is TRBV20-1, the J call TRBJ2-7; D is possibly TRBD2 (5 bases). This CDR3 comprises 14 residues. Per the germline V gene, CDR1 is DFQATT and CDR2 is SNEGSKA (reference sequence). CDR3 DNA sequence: TGCAATGCCAGCAAGGAGGTAGTGGCATACGAGCAGTACTTC. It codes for CNASKEVVAYEQYF.

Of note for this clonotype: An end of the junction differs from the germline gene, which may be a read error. CDR3 bases: TGTGCCAGGAGTTTAATGGGCACCGGGGAGCCGTTTTTT. Its protein is CARSLMGTGEPFF. V gene TRBV12-3 or TRBV12-4 combines with J gene TRBJ2-2, with D possibly matching TRBD2 (5 bases). The CDR3 has 13 amino acids.

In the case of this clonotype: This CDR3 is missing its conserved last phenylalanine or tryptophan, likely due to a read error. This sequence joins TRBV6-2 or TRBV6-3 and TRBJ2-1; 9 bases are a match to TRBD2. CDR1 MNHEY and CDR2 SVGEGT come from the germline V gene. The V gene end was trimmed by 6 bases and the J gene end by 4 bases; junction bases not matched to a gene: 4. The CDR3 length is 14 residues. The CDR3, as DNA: TGTGCCAGCAGGGGACTAGCAACTTACAATGAGCAGTTCTCC. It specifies CASRGLATYNEQFS.